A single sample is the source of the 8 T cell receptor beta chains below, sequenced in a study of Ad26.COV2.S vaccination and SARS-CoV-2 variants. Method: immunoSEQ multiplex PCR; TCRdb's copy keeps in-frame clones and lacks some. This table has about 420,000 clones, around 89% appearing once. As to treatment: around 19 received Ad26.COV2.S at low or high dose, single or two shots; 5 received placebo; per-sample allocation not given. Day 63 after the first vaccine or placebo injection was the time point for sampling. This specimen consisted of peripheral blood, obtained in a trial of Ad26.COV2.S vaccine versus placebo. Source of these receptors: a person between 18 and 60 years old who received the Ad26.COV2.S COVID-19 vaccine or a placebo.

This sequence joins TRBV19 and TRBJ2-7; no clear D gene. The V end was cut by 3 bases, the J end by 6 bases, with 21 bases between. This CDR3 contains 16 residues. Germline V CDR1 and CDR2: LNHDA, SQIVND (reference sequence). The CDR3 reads CASSIPFDVLLFEQYF. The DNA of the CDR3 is TGTGCCAGTAGTATTCCGTTCGACGTTCTTCTCTTCGAGCAGTACTTC.

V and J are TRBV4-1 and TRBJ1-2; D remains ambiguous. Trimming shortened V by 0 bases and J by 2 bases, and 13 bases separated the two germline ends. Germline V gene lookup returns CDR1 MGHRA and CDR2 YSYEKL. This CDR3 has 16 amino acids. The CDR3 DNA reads TGCGCCAGCAGCCAAGATCCCCAGCTCGCGAACTATGGCTACACCTTC. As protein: CASSQDPQLANYGYTF.

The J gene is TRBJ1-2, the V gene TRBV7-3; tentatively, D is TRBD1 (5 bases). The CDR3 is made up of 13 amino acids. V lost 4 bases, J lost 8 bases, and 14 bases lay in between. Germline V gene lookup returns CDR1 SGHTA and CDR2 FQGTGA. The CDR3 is CASSSTRGEGYTF. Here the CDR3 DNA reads TGTGCCAGCAGCTCTACAAGAGGGGAGGGCTACACCTTC.

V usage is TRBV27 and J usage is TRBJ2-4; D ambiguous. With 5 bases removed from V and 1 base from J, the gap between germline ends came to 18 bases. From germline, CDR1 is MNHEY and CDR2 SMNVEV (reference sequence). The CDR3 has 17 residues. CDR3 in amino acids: CASSPSIGRVAKNIQYF. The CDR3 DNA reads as TGTGCCAGCAGTCCGTCTATCGGTCGTGTGGCCAAAAACATTCAGTACTTC.

In DNA, the CDR3 is TGTGCCATCAGTGAGCCCGGACAGGGGATGAACACTGAAGCTTTCTTT. It is translated as CAISEPGQGMNTEAFF. The chain carries TRBV10-3 and TRBJ1-1, with TRBD1 matching over 9 bases. CDR1 is ENHRY and CDR2 is SYGVKD in the germline V gene. Losses at the gene ends were 2 bases for V and 0 bases for J; bases not matched to a gene: 4. This CDR3 has 16 residues.

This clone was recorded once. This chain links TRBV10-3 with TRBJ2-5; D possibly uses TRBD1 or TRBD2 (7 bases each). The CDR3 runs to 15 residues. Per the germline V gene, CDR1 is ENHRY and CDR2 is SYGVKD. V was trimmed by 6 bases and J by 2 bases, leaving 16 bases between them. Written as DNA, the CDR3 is TGTGCCATCAGGCCCCAGGGGGGGTCTCAAGAGACCCAGTACTTC. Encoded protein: CAIRPQGGSQETQYF.

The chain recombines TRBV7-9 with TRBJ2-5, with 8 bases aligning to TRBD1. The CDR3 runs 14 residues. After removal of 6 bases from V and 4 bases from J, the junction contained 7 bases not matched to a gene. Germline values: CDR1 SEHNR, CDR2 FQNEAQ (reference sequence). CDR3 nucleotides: TGTGCCAGCAGTCCCCCAGACAGGGGAGAGACCCAGTACTTC. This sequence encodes CASSPPDRGETQYF.

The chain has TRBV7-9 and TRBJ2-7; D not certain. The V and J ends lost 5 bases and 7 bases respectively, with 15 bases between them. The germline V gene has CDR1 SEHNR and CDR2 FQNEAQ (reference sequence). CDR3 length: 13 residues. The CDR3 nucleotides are TGTGCCAGCAGCCCCGGACGGCCGCTGGAGCAGTACTTC. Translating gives CASSPGRPLEQYF.